This T cell receptor beta chain was recorded in a study of blood T cell repertoires in COVID-19 (dated by TCRdb to the early 2020s). Broadly, across the study: The collaborator samples originated in the United States, Italy and Spain and spanned the acute and convalescent phases of COVID-19. The material from the prospective study consisted of cDNA or gDNA derived from T cells, B-cell-depleted T cells, or PBMCs. The dataset comprised deeply sampled blood TCRbeta repertoires from subjects exposed to, actively infected with, or recovered from COVID-19. The repertoires were made available in a free public database intended to serve as a resource for research on the immune response to SARS-CoV-2. The samples were drawn from two sources: the first 160 participants of the ongoing ImmuneRACE study, and 1,254 subjects contributed by 6 global collaborators. A de-identified subject ID, COVID-19 status, age in years and sex were almost always included in the sample metadata. HLA class I and class II types, where available, came from metadata supplied by the sample provider rather than from assay-based typing.

With regard to this clone: Its binding antigen is unknown. No base qualities exist here, and no much larger clone lies one base off it.

The investigation overall reported the following: The amount of clinical and demographic metadata varied by source and participant and was provided uncurated.

TCRbeta CDR3 regions were amplified from genomic DNA using the immunoSEQ Assay, a bias-controlled multiplex PCR. In the original analysis: Nucleated cell counts per sample were estimated from amplification of reference gene primers within the assay. To quantify the absolute abundance of each unique TCRbeta CDR3 rearrangement, sequence reads were collapsed and filtered. For each sample, productive Simpson clonality was calculated as the square root of Simpson's diversity index across productive rearrangements. Entries here come from immuneACCESS through TCRdb and include only in-frame sequences with V and J called. Some clones fail to appear in such tables; in the studies checked, an unresolved V gene covers under half of the shortfall, and the cause of the remainder is unknown. D and trimming were read from the DNA, whereas the V and J calls and clone size are those reported in that table. The sample data list hundreds of thousands of clones, and roughly 87% of these were observed just once. The biggest ten clones account for 0.9% to 1.2% of the sample.

Enrolling through a virtual design, the prospective study's participants ranged in age from roughly 18 to 90 years and lived across 24 United States geographic areas. In the prospective study, participants were assigned to cohorts based on the clinical history participants reported in a screening survey and a study questionnaire. Recovered participants in ImmuneRACE Cohort 3 were defined by two consecutive negative NP/OP PCR tests, clearance by a healthcare professional, or resolution of symptoms. In the prospective study, mobile phlebotomists collected whole blood, serum and a nasopharyngeal or oropharyngeal swab from each participant. Prospective study participants could optionally give additional blood draws and questionnaires over an approximately 2-month period. Prospective study blood samples were shipped either frozen or at room temperature before DNA extraction. Sample: PBMCs or T cells enriched from blood (not recorded which). The clonotype comes from a woman aged 30 to 39 who had recovered from COVID-19.

The DNA is as follows: TGCAGCGTTGTGAGCGGCACCCAGGGCTACACCTTC. Its amino acids are CSVVSGTQGYTF. This sequence uses TRBV29-1 and TRBJ1-2; the D segment cannot be called with confidence. The junction carries 14 bases between V and J, which are trimmed by 4 bases and 8 bases respectively. The germline V gene supplies CDR1 SQVTM and CDR2 ANQGSEA. The CDR3 sequence holds 12 residues, the cysteine and phenylalanine included. The DNA shown is the 36-base CDR3, in frame from base 1.